The 25 T cell receptor beta chains reported below all come from one sample, sequenced in a study of T cell clones after liver transplantation. Here immunoSEQ multiplex PCR was the method, and the copy in TCRdb shows in-frame clones only, minus some. The table includes 72,000 or so clones, 70% to 90% detected once. Sequencing used CD4+ T cells from blood, obtained at the 22-month timepoint. The receptors shown here come from a human patient who received a liver transplant. Some T cells could come from the graft donor.

The chain has TRBV7-2 and TRBJ1-4; D possibly corresponds to TRBD1 (5 bases). The CDR3 runs to 15 residues. V was cut by 1 base and J by 8 bases, with 14 bases left in between. CDR1 is SGHTA, CDR2 FQGNSA, per germline. CDR3: CASSLVGGWGEKLFF. The CDR3 region has the DNA TGTGCCAGCAGCTTAGTTGGGGGGTGGGGCGAAAAACTGTTTTTT.

The J gene is TRBJ1-2, the V gene TRBV5-1; D not resolved. Trimming pared 0 bases from V and 5 bases from J, leaving 5 bases between. Germline assignment: CDR1 SGHRS and CDR2 YFSETQ. The CDR3 extends over 12 amino acids. The CDR3, as DNA: TGCGCCAGCAGCTTGGGAGGGTATGGCTACACCTTC. This sequence encodes CASSLGGYGYTF.

The V call is TRBV29-1, the J call TRBJ1-1, with 10 bases identical to TRBD1. Germline loops: CDR1 SQVTM, CDR2 ANQGSEA. CDR3 length: 14 amino acids. Unmatched junction bases numbered 2, after V lost 4 bases and J lost 0 bases. CDR3 residues: CSVAGTGVNTEAFF. DNA for the CDR3: TGCAGCGTTGCCGGGACAGGGGTGAACACTGAAGCTTTCTTT.

This rearrangement joins TRBV30 to TRBJ1-5; tentative D call: TRBD1 (5 bases). Germline V lookup: CDR1 GTSNPN, CDR2 SVGIG (reference sequence). CDR3 length equals 14 residues. Between the trimmed V and J ends, which lost 2 bases and 6 bases, there was a span of 14 bases. The CDR3 region is CAWSIAGLFQPQHF. DNA for the CDR3: TGTGCCTGGAGTATAGCAGGGCTTTTTCAGCCCCAGCATTTT.

This chain links TRBV29-1 with TRBJ2-7; D call uncertain. The length of the CDR3 is 11 residues. Looked up from germline, CDR1 is SQVTM and CDR2 is ANQGSEA. Trimming shortened V by 2 bases and J by 4 bases, and 6 bases separated the two germline ends. CDR3 sequence reads: CSVEHGYEQYF. CDR3 sequence (DNA): TGCAGCGTTGAACATGGGTACGAGCAGTACTTC.

The chain couples TRBV6-1 to TRBJ2-5; D is uncertain. V lost 7 bases and J lost 1, with 7 bases in between. Germline V gene lookup returns CDR1 MNHNS and CDR2 SASEGT. The CDR3 length is 12 residues. The CDR3 region is CASTHGQETQYF. The CDR3, as DNA: TGTGCCAGCACACACGGCCAAGAGACCCAGTACTTC.

The sample holds one count of this clone. The V call is TRBV28, the J call TRBJ2-7, with 8 bases matching TRBD2. CDR1 is MDHEN, CDR2 SYDVKM, per germline. This CDR3 region has 15 residues. V was pared by 3 bases and J by 6 bases, with 10 bases of the junction left unmatched. Here the CDR3 reads CASSFREGRGGEQYF. CDR3 bases: TGTGCCAGCAGTTTCCGGGAGGGCCGCGGAGGCGAGCAGTACTTC.

The rearrangement joins TRBV10-3 to TRBJ2-3; maybe TRBD2 (6 bases). The V gene lost 0 bases and the J gene lost 4 bases, with 14 bases spanning the gap. The V gene's germline CDR1 is ENHRY and CDR2 SYGVKD. The CDR3 covers 16 residues. CDR3 in DNA: TGTGCCATCAGTGAGTCGAATGGGGAGGTCTCAGATACGCAGTATTTT. The encoded protein is CAISESNGEVSDTQYF.

This clone was counted between two and nine times. V and J are TRBV4-3 and TRBJ1-1, with D uncertain. Germline loops: CDR1 LGHNA, CDR2 YSLEER. This CDR3 comprises 14 residues. V was trimmed by 0 bases and J by 1 base, leaving 6 bases between them. Here the CDR3 DNA reads TGCGCCAGCAGCCAAGAAATTGCGAACACTGAAGCTTTCTTT. Translation gives CASSQEIANTEAFF.

The rearrangement links TRBV15 to TRBJ2-3; tentative D call: TRBD2 (5 bases). Germline V gives CDR1 LNHNV, CDR2 YYDKDF (reference sequence). The CDR3 contains 14 residues. The V and J ends lost 5 bases and 2 bases respectively, with 11 bases between them. CDR3 amino acids: CATSRDDFTDTQYF. The CDR3 nucleotides are TGTGCCACCAGCCGGGATGATTTCACAGATACGCAGTATTTT. The full variable domain, with the rest looked up from reference TRBV15 and TRBJ2-3, is DAMVIQNPRYQVTQFGKPVTLSCSQTLNHNVMYWYQQKSSQAPKLLFHYYDKDFNNEADTPDNFQSRRPNTSFCFLDIRSPGLGDTAMYLCATSRDDFTDTQYFGPGTRLTVL.

The chain links TRBV18 to TRBJ1-2, with a weak D call TRBD1 (6 bases). This CDR3 comprises 15 residues. V lost 5 bases, J lost 6 bases, and 19 bases lay in between. CDR1 KGHSH and CDR2 LQKENI come from the germline V gene. CDR3 protein: CASSTSTGSADGYTF. The CDR3 region has the DNA TGTGCCAGCTCAACTTCCACAGGGTCAGCGGATGGCTACACCTTC.

The V gene is TRBV19, the J gene TRBJ2-2, with 8 bases fitting TRBD1. CDR3 length: 16 residues. Trimming removed 7 bases from V and 8 bases from J; junction bases left unmatched: 15. The germline V gene has CDR1 LNHDA and CDR2 SQIVND (reference sequence). The CDR3 loop reads CASKQGQGAVVGELFF. The CDR3 DNA is TGTGCCAGTAAACAAGGGCAGGGGGCAGTTGTAGGGGAGCTGTTTTTT.

The V call is TRBV19, the J call TRBJ1-5, with 8 bases identical to TRBD1. Germline V gives CDR1 LNHDA, CDR2 SQIVND (reference sequence). This CDR3 comprises 16 residues. V lost 5 bases, J lost 9 bases, and 15 bases stayed unmatched. CDR3 residues: CASSPNPGTGLRPQHF. CDR3 in DNA: TGTGCCAGTAGTCCTAACCCCGGGACAGGATTAAGGCCCCAGCATTTT. Using reference TRBV19 and TRBJ1-5 for the parts outside the CDR3, the full variable domain is DGGITQSPKYLFRKEGQNVTLSCEQNLNHDAMYWYRQDPGQGLRLIYYSQIVNDFQKGDIAEGYSVSREKKESFPLTVTSAQKNPTAFYLCASSPNPGTGLRPQHFGDGTRLSIL.

The chain carries TRBV5-6 and TRBJ2-6, with D uncertain. CDR3 size: 15 residues. CDR1 is SGHDT and CDR2 is YYEEEE in the germline V gene. Trimming cost V 0 bases and J 6 bases, with 10 bases left between them. CDR3 DNA: TGTGCCAGCAGCTTGGATGTTGGCGCGGCCAACGTCCTGACTTTC. The encoded protein is CASSLDVGAANVLTF.

The sample holds a few counts of this clone. The chain employs TRBV11-2 and TRBJ1-5, with no clear D. The CDR3 spans 14 residues. V dropped 5 bases and J dropped 6 bases, with 14 bases sitting between them. CDR1 is SGHAT, CDR2 FQNNGV, per germline. DNA for the CDR3: TGTGCCAGCAGCACCGACCGTAATTCTCAGCCCCAGCATTTT. The encoded protein is CASSTDRNSQPQHF.

The CDR3 sequence is CASSPGTGRYGGEKLFF. For the CDR3, the DNA is TGTGCCAGCAGCCCCGGGACAGGGAGGTACGGAGGTGAAAAACTGTTTTTT. This rearrangement joins TRBV5-4 to TRBJ1-4; 9 nucleotides align to TRBD1. CDR3 length equals 17 residues. CDR1 and CDR2 (germline): SGHNT, YYREEE (reference sequence). The trim removed 4 bases at V and 7 bases at J, leaving 14 bases unmatched.

The rearrangement uses TRBV6-4 and TRBJ2-7; TRBD2 aligns across 12 bases. Germline trimming cut 8 bases from V and 4 bases from J; bases unmatched to any gene: 12. This CDR3 is built from 16 residues. The germline gives CDR1 MRHNA, CDR2 SNTAGT. The CDR3 region is CASEPTLAGGSYEQYF. The CDR3 DNA reads as TGTGCCAGCGAGCCCACACTAGCGGGAGGATCTTACGAGCAGTACTTC.

The chain carries TRBV4-2 and TRBJ1-3, with D hard to call. V lost 0 bases to trimming and J lost 6 bases, with 3 bases between them. Germline V gene sequence: CDR1 LGHNA, CDR2 YNFKEQ. The CDR3 extends over 12 amino acids. In nucleotides, the CDR3 is TGTGCCAGCAGCCAAGAGAAAAACACCATATATTTT. Translating it yields CASSQEKNTIYF.

This rearrangement joins TRBV5-1 to TRBJ1-1; D uncertain. Per germline, CDR1 SGHRS and CDR2 YFSETQ. V shed 1 base and J shed 1 base, with 8 bases lying between them. CDR3 size: 14 residues. CDR3 sequence reads: CASSLWAENTEAFF. The CDR3 region has the DNA TGCGCCAGCAGCTTGTGGGCGGAGAACACTGAAGCTTTCTTT.

The rearrangement uses TRBV30 and TRBJ2-7; the match to TRBD1 covers 9 bases. CDR1 and CDR2 (germline): GTSNPN, SVGIG (reference sequence). The CDR3 has 13 amino acids. Germline trimming cut 2 bases from V and 9 bases from J; bases unmatched to any gene: 8. The CDR3, as DNA: TGTGCCTGGAGTTCCGGGACAGGGTGGGTGCAGTACTTC. Protein: CAWSSGTGWVQYF.

This clone was counted once. The V gene is TRBV29-1, the J gene TRBJ2-7, with D possibly being TRBD1 or TRBD2 (5 bases each). V lost 3 bases, J lost 5 bases, and 14 bases lay in between. This CDR3 has 13 residues. Germline CDR1 SQVTM, CDR2 ANQGSEA. The CDR3 region has the DNA TGCAGCGTTGAGGGGGACGGGGTCGACGAGCAGTACTTC. Translating it yields CSVEGDGVDEQYF.

CDR3 amino acids: CASSQVGRGDYNEQFF. Here the CDR3 DNA reads TGCGCCAGCAGCCAAGTAGGCAGGGGTGATTACAATGAGCAGTTCTTC. The V call is TRBV4-3, the J call TRBJ2-1, with a tentative D call TRBD1 (6 bases). CDR3 length: 16 amino acids. The germline CDR1 and CDR2 sequences are LGHNA and YSLEER. Trimming removed 1 base from V and 4 bases from J, with 14 bases in between.

As regards this clone: At the DNA level, this CDR3 is encoded by other sequences in the same sample as well. The chain has TRBV18 and TRBJ1-1; D might be TRBD1 (6 bases). Per the germline V gene, CDR1 is KGHSH and CDR2 is LQKENI. Trimming pared 6 bases from V and 5 bases from J, leaving 10 bases between. This CDR3 contains 12 residues. Here the CDR3 DNA reads TGTGCCAGCTCCCCCGGACAGACTGAAGCTTTCTTT. This gives the protein CASSPGQTEAFF.

This chain joins TRBV7-3 and TRBJ2-7; 9 positions match TRBD1. J lost 9 bases, V lost 2 bases, and 8 bases had no gene match. Germline-derived CDR1 and CDR2 are SGHTA and FQGTGA. The CDR3 covers 14 residues. The CDR3 reads CASSLGPQGAVQYF. In DNA form, the CDR3 reads TGTGCCAGCAGCTTAGGCCCACAGGGGGCTGTGCAGTACTTC.

This chain uses TRBV12-5 with TRBJ2-5; tentatively, D is TRBD2 (6 bases). Trimming left V 5 bases short and J 1 base short, with 23 bases between. Germline loops: CDR1 LGHNT, CDR2 FRNRAP. CDR3 length equals 18 residues. CDR3 sequence reads: CASGPIPAQTSLQETQYF. In nucleotides, the CDR3 is TGTGCTAGTGGTCCAATACCCGCCCAGACTAGTCTCCAAGAGACCCAGTACTTC.